This note documents a single TCR beta chain sequence. This entry belongs to a study of blood T cell repertoires in COVID-19. Across the whole study: Sites across the United States, Italy and Spain contributed samples from acute and convalescent COVID-19. Nucleic acid was either cDNA or gDNA, and it came from T cells, B-cell-depleted T cells, or PBMCs.

As originally analysed: Reference gene primer amplification yielded estimated nucleated cell counts. Produced via immunoSEQ multiplex PCR; TCRdb's table is partial and in-frame only. Clone size and the V and J calls come from that table; the DNA yielded D and trimming. This table holds over 110,000 clones, 88% found once. The CDR3 loop spans 14 amino acids. Germline V gene lookup returns CDR1 SGHVS and CDR2 FQNEAQ. V was cut by 5 bases and J by 3 bases, with 14 bases left in between. The J gene is TRBJ2-7, the V gene TRBV7-8, with D tentatively TRBD1 (7 bases). The source of this sequence is a human donor in a cohort sampled during active COVID-19. Sequencing was done on a sample of peripheral blood. The CDR3 coding sequence is TGTGCCAGCAGCCCCCAGGGGGGATTCTACGAGCAGTACTTC. It encodes CASSPQGGFYEQYF.